This T cell receptor (beta chain) comes out of a study of T-cell reconstitution after alpha-beta-depleted transplantation in children. CDR1 and CDR2 (germline): SGHVS, FQNEAQ. There are 15 residues in the CDR3. With 0 bases clipped from V and 6 bases from J, the junction kept 5 bases outside the gene matches. This sample's TCRbeta library carried unique molecular identifier barcodes. TCRdb itself ran the PCR reads through MiXCR, one entry per CDR3 protein. This sample carries fewer than 700,000 distinct CDR3 sequences, 10% to 15% of them seen once, and the ten largest clones take 2.2%. This clonotype occurred once. A much larger clone lies a single base off, so this may be a read error.

The J gene is TRBJ1-1, the V gene TRBV7-8; 9 bases align to TRBD1. The specimen comprised PBMCs, mostly from graft donor cells, sampled 360 days after TCRalphabeta/CD19-depleted stem cell transplant. The source of this sequence is a male patient between 10 and 17 years old who had a stem cell transplant for acute myeloid leukemia, so the T cells may come from the graft donor. CDR3 sequence reads: CASSLADRGCAEAFF. The CDR3 coding sequence is TGTGCCAGCAGCTTAGCGGACAGGGGATGCGCTGAAGCTTTCTTT. The entire variable domain, with the rest obtained from reference TRBV7-8 and TRBJ1-1, is as follows: GAGVSQSPRYKVAKRGQDVALRCDPISGHVSLFWYQQALGQGPEFLTYFQNEAQLDKSGLPSDRFFAERPEGSVSTLKIQRTQQEDSAVYLCASSLADRGCAEAFFGQGTRLTVV.